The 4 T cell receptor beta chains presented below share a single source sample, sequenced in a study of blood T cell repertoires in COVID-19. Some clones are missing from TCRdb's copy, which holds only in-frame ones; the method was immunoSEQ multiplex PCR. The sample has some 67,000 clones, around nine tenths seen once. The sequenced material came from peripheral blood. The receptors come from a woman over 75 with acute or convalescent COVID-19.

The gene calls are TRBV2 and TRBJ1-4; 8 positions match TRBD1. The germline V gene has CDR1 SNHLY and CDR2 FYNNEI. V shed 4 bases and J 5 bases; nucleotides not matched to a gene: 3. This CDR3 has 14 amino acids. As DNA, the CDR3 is TGTGCCAGCAGTGGTTGGACAGGGAATGAAAAACTGTTTTTT. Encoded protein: CASSGWTGNEKLFF. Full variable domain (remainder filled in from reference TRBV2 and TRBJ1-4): EPEVTQTPSHQVTQMGQEVILRCVPISNHLYFYWYRQILGQKVEFLVSFYNNEISEKSEIFDDQFSVERPDGSNFTLKIRSTKLEDSAMYFCASSGWTGNEKLFFGSGTQLSVL.

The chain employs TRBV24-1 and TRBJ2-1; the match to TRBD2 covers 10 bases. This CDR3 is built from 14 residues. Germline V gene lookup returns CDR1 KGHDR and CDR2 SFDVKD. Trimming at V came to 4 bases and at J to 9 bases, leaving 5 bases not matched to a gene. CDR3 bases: TGTGCCACCAGTGAAAGCGGGAGGGCCTTTGAGCAGTTCTTC. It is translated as CATSESGRAFEQFF.

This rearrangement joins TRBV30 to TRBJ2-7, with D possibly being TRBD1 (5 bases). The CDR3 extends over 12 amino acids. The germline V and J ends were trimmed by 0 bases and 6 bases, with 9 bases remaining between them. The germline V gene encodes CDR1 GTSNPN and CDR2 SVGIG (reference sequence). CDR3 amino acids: CAWSVGVTEQYF. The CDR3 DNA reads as TGTGCCTGGAGTGTAGGGGTAACCGAGCAGTACTTC.

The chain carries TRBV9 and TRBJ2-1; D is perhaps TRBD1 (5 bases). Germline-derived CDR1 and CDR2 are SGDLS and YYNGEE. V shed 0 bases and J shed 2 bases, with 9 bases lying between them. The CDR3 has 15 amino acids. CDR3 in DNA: TGTGCCAGCAGCGTAGGGCAGGGCCCCTACAATGAGCAGTTCTTC. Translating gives CASSVGQGPYNEQFF.